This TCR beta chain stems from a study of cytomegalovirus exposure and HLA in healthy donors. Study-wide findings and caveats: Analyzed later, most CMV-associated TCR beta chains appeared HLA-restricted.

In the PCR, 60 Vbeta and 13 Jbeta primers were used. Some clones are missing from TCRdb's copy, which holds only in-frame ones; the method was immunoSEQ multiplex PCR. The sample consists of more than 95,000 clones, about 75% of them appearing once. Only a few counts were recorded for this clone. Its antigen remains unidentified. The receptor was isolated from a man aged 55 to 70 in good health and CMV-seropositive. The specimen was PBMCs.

The CDR3 sequence is CASSLELSTDTQYF. CDR3 in DNA: TGTGCCAGCAGCTTGGAACTGAGCACAGATACGCAGTATTTT. The chain links TRBV5-4 to TRBJ2-3; D unresolved. Trimming cost V 0 bases and J 0 bases, with 5 bases left between them. CDR1 is SGHNT, CDR2 YYREEE, per germline (reference sequence). This CDR3 has 14 amino acids.